This is a list of T cell receptor beta chains from one sample in a study of naive and memory T cell subsets. MiXCR was run by TCRdb on the UMI-ligation and nested PCR reads, yielding one entry per CDR3 protein. The table shows over 65,000 distinct CDR3 sequences, with about 10% occurring only once. Sequencing used naive CD8+ T cells from blood. The receptors stem from a human donor in good health. CDR3s include the opening cysteine and the closing phenylalanine or tryptophan. Each record gives: J gene, clone size, D gene, V gene, CDR3 DNA, CDR3 protein. The D gene is left open where the match is weak. A row's size may be missing; if present it is once, few, many or a size class.

TRBJ2-3	many	.	TRBV3-1	TGTGCCAGCAGCCAAGATTTAAAACTTTTTGGAGATACGCAGTATTTT	CASSQDLKLFGDTQYF
TRBJ2-3	many	.	TRBV6-6	TGTGCCAGCAGTCTGTCGATTCGAGATACGCAGTATTTT	CASSLSIRDTQYF
TRBJ2-7	few	.	TRBV2	TGTGCCAGCAGTGCACGCTACGAGCAGTACTTC	CASSARYEQYF
TRBJ1-2	.	.	TRBV10-2	TGCGCCAGCCGTCCCCCCGGGTACTATGGCTACACCTTC	CASRPPGYYGYTF
TRBJ2-2	.	.	TRBV6-5	TGTGCCAGCAGTTACGACGGCGCCGGGGAGCTGTTTTTT	CASSYDGAGELFF
TRBJ2-1	few	.	TRBV15	TGTGCCACCAGCAGAGATTTGCATGGTTATGAGCAGTTCTTC	CATSRDLHGYEQFF
TRBJ1-1	.	.	TRBV5-5	TGTGCCTCACTAACCCCGGAGGAAGGGTGGAGTGAAGCTTTCTTT	CASLTPEEGWSEAFF
TRBJ1-4	.	.	TRBV6-1	TGTGCCAGCAGTGAATCAGGGGCAACTAATGAAAAACTGTTTTTT	CASSESGATNEKLFF
TRBJ1-4	many	.	TRBV20-1	TGCAGTGCTAGAGTGCGGGGCGAAGTCGATAATGAAAAACTGTTTTTT	CSARVRGEVDNEKLFF
TRBJ2-7	.	.	TRBV11-2	TGTGCCAGCAGCCACCTAAGCTCCTACGAGCAGTACTTC	CASSHLSSYEQYF
TRBJ2-5	few	.	TRBV9	TGTGCCACAGGGGCCGGGGGTGATTTAGGAGAGACCCAGTACTTC	CATGAGGDLGETQYF
TRBJ1-2	few	TRBD1	TRBV5-4	TGTGCCAGCAGCTTTTCAGGGGGCGCAAATGGCTACACCTTC	CASSFSGGANGYTF
TRBJ2-3	many	TRBD2	TRBV7-3	TGTGCCAGCAGCTTAGAAGGGAGGGGAAATACGCAGTATTTT	CASSLEGRGNTQYF